The 32 T cell receptor beta chains reported below all come from one sample, sequenced in a study of vaccination and CD4 T cells after COVID-19. Their antigens remain unidentified. Treatment described: roughly nine-day PBMC culture with coronavirus spike peptide pools or control peptides (ViraFEST assay). Sequencing of DNA taken from cultured CD4+ T cells relied on the Oncomine TCR Beta short-read assay. MiXCR, applied by TCRdb to the PCR reads, yields one record per CDR3 protein. The sample contains 7,000 to 8,500 distinct CDR3 sequences, approximately 55% of which appear only once. The sample comprised CD4+ T cells from blood, cultured in vitro. These receptors came from a human donor who had recovered from COVID-19.

This sequence joins TRBV2 and TRBJ1-5; 7 bases are a match to TRBD1. CDR1 SNHLY and CDR2 FYNNEI come from the germline V gene. This CDR3 has 16 amino acids. The V segment lost 6 bases and the J segment 2 bases; nucleotides outside the gene matches: 10. This CDR3 reads CASRGSQGGGNQPQHF. In DNA form, the CDR3 reads TGTGCCAGCAGAGGATCTCAGGGGGGAGGCAATCAGCCCCAGCATTTT.

The gene calls are TRBV2 and TRBJ1-5, with D possibly being TRBD1 (6 bases). This CDR3 contains 13 residues. V dropped 6 bases and J dropped 3 bases, with 9 bases sitting between them. CDR1 SNHLY and CDR2 FYNNEI come from the germline V gene. The CDR3: CASRGQSNQPQHF. In DNA form, the CDR3 reads TGTGCCAGCAGAGGACAGTCCAATCAGCCCCAGCATTTT.

This clonotype is termed hyperexpanded (1% or more). V and J are TRBV6-1 and TRBJ1-6, with 11 positions matching TRBD1. V was pared by 6 bases and J by 10 bases, with 5 bases of the junction left unmatched. This CDR3 spans 14 amino acids. Looked up from germline, CDR1 is MNHNS and CDR2 is SASEGT. The CDR3 spells CASSRGQGESPLHF. The CDR3 DNA reads as TGTGCCAGCAGCAGGGGACAGGGGGAGTCACCCCTCCACTTT.

V and J are TRBV11-3 and TRBJ2-1; 7 nucleotides line up with TRBD2. The CDR3 totals 15 residues. The trim removed 5 bases at V and 0 bases at J, leaving 4 bases unmatched. From germline, CDR1 is SGHNT and CDR2 YENEEA. CDR3: CASSRGSSSYNEQFF. The DNA for the CDR3 is TGTGCCAGCAGCCGCGGGAGCAGCTCCTACAATGAGCAGTTCTTC.

This clonotype has more than one count but fewer than ten. The chain is built from TRBV2 and TRBJ1-2; 7 bases align to TRBD1. J was trimmed by 5 bases and V by 4 bases; bases with no gene match: 13. This CDR3 region has 16 residues. Germline-derived CDR1 and CDR2 are SNHLY and FYNNEI. The CDR3 loop reads CASSAEGASPTYGYTF. The CDR3 DNA reads as TGTGCCAGCAGTGCCGAGGGGGCTTCTCCTACTTATGGCTACACCTTC. Full variable domain (missing parts from reference TRBV2 and TRBJ1-2): EPEVTQTPSHQVTQMGQEVILRCVPISNHLYFYWYRQILGQKVEFLVSFYNNEISEKSEIFDDQFSVERPDGSNFTLKIRSTKLEDSAMYFCASSAEGASPTYGYTFGSGTRLTVV.

J is TRBJ2-7 and V is TRBV15; the D is unclear. V was clipped by 0 bases and J by 5 bases, with 11 bases between them. The CDR3 extends over 14 amino acids. The germline V gene has CDR1 LNHNV and CDR2 YYDKDF (reference sequence). The CDR3 sequence: CATSREWGYHEQYF. The CDR3 DNA is TGTGCCACCAGCAGAGAGTGGGGTTACCACGAGCAGTACTTC.

The genes are TRBV6-1 and TRBJ2-2, with D hard to call. This CDR3 has 13 residues. Per the germline V gene, CDR1 is MNHNS and CDR2 is SASEGT. V dropped 6 bases and J dropped 6 bases, with 11 bases sitting between them. The DNA of the CDR3 is TGTGCCAGCAGGCCCACAGTCGCCGGGGAGCTGTTTTTT. Its protein is CASRPTVAGELFF.

V gene TRBV20-1 combines with J gene TRBJ1-2; no definite D call. With 1 base removed from V and 5 bases from J, the gap between germline ends came to 11 bases. Germline CDR1 reads DFQATT; CDR2 reads SNEGSKA (reference sequence). The CDR3 sequence is 13 residues long. The CDR3 region is CSARGSPQYGYTF. The CDR3 DNA is TGCAGTGCTAGAGGATCCCCGCAGTATGGCTACACCTTC.

The CDR3 protein is CASSDRPGLPLHF. CDR3 in DNA: TGTGCCAGCAGTGACCGCCCCGGGCTCCCCCTCCACTTT. V gene TRBV6-4 combines with J gene TRBJ1-6; D is ambiguous. This CDR3 has 13 amino acids. Germline lookup yields CDR1 MRHNA and CDR2 SNTAGT. V lost 2 bases and J 13 bases, leaving 12 bases between the germline ends.

This clonotype showed up just a few times. The V gene is TRBV27, the J gene TRBJ1-5; 8 nucleotides match TRBD1. With 5 bases clipped from V and 2 bases from J, the junction kept 14 bases outside the gene matches. Looked up from germline, CDR1 is MNHEY and CDR2 is SMNVEV (reference sequence). This CDR3 region has 18 residues. The CDR3 DNA is TGTGCCAGCAGTCCCCGAGGACAGGGAGTCGTCGGCAATCAGCCCCAGCATTTT. Translated: CASSPRGQGVVGNQPQHF.

The chain uses TRBV6-1 and TRBJ2-1, with D hard to call. Germline assignment: CDR1 MNHNS and CDR2 SASEGT. Deletions cut 3 bases from V and 0 bases from J, with 9 bases between. The CDR3 extends over 15 amino acids. In DNA, the CDR3 is TGTGCCAGCAGTGATCTACTCCTCTCCTACAATGAGCAGTTCTTC. This translates into CASSDLLLSYNEQFF.

This sequence joins TRBV6-1 and TRBJ2-5; 7 nucleotides agree with TRBD2. The CDR3 is made up of 15 amino acids. J was trimmed by 6 bases and V by 6 bases; bases with no gene match: 13. Germline CDR1 MNHNS, CDR2 SASEGT. CDR3 in amino acids: CASSPDGGSFQTQYF. CDR3 in DNA: TGTGCCAGCAGCCCAGACGGCGGGAGTTTCCAGACCCAGTACTTC.

V usage is TRBV19 and J usage is TRBJ1-2; D unclear. Per germline, CDR1 LNHDA and CDR2 SQIVND (reference sequence). The CDR3 runs to 12 residues. The V and J ends lost 6 bases and 5 bases respectively, with 10 bases between them. For the CDR3, the DNA is TGTGCCAGTAGAAGGCAGACGTATGGCTACACCTTC. Protein: CASRRQTYGYTF.

V gene TRBV9 combines with J gene TRBJ1-5; D might be TRBD1 (5 bases). Germline values: CDR1 SGDLS, CDR2 YYNGEE. V lost 0 bases and J 9 bases, leaving 13 bases between the germline ends. The CDR3 contains 14 residues. The CDR3 coding sequence is TGTGCCAGCAGCGTAGGGGACCGACGGTCGCCCCAGCATTTT. It yields the protein CASSVGDRRSPQHF.

V gene TRBV7-3 combines with J gene TRBJ2-2; D ambiguous. CDR1 and CDR2 (germline): SGHTA, FQGTGA. There are 14 residues in the CDR3. The germline V and J ends were trimmed by 2 bases and 4 bases, with 8 bases remaining between them. DNA for the CDR3: TGTGCCAGCAGCTTACGTGGTGGCACCGGGGAGCTGTTTTTT. Its translation is CASSLRGGTGELFF.

This chain links TRBV20-1 with TRBJ1-2; unclear D gene. Per germline, CDR1 DFQATT and CDR2 SNEGSKA (reference sequence). V shed 2 bases and J shed 0 bases, with 16 bases lying between them. This CDR3 contains 16 residues. Written as DNA, the CDR3 is TGCAGTGCTAGACCGCCCGGCGAGTCACCTAACTATGGCTACACCTTC. It translates to CSARPPGESPNYGYTF.

This clonotype came up once. The DNA for the CDR3 is TGTGCCAGTCACCCGGAACTAGCGGAGCTAGCCAAAAACATTCAGTACTTC. Translating gives CASHPELAELAKNIQYF. The chain combines TRBV27 with TRBJ2-4, with 8 bases identical to TRBD2. With V trimmed by 9 bases and J by 0 bases, 13 bases remained unmatched. CDR1 is MNHEY, CDR2 SMNVEV, per germline (reference sequence). The CDR3 totals 17 residues.

The chain carries TRBV7-3 and TRBJ2-7, with TRBD2 matching 10 bases. There are 16 residues in the CDR3. With 2 bases clipped from V and 7 bases from J, the junction kept 11 bases outside the gene matches. Germline-derived CDR1 and CDR2 are SGHTA and FQGTGA. CDR3 bases: TGTGCCAGCAGCTTAGAGGCTAGCGGGAGTCTAAGGGAGCAGTACTTC. This gives the protein CASSLEASGSLREQYF.

The V call is TRBV7-2, the J call TRBJ1-2; a possible D gene is TRBD1 (5 bases). The CDR3 is 16 amino acids. Germline CDR1 and CDR2: SGHTA and FQGNSA. Trimming pared 1 base from V and 0 bases from J, leaving 12 bases between. The CDR3 loop reads CASSLESTETNYGYTF. For the CDR3, the DNA is TGTGCCAGCAGCTTAGAGTCGACAGAGACTAACTATGGCTACACCTTC.

The rearrangement joins TRBV10-3 to TRBJ2-5; possible D gene TRBD1, 6 bases. V lost 6 bases and J 5 bases, leaving 13 bases between the germline ends. The germline gives CDR1 ENHRY, CDR2 SYGVKD. There are 13 residues in the CDR3. CDR3 bases: TGTGCCATCAGCCGACAGGAGAGGGAGACCCAGTACTTC. It specifies CAISRQERETQYF.

The gene calls are TRBV20-1 and TRBJ2-7; D remains ambiguous. The DNA end favors TRBJ2-5, so the J call may be wrong. This CDR3 region has 13 residues. Germline CDR1 DFQATT, CDR2 SNEGSKA (reference sequence). The CDR3 region is CSASLSVGETQYF. The CDR3 DNA is TGCAGTGCTAGTCTTTCCGTGGGAGAGACCCAGTACTTC.

The genes are TRBV28 and TRBJ1-5; D is uncertain. V lost 4 bases and J lost 7, with 11 bases in between. The length of the CDR3 is 13 residues. Looked up from germline, CDR1 is MDHEN and CDR2 is SYDVKM. Written as DNA, the CDR3 is TGTGCCAGCAGTTCTACTGGGTCCCAGCCCCAGCATTTT. It codes for CASSSTGSQPQHF.

The rearrangement uses TRBV14 and TRBJ2-1; D perhaps matches TRBD2 (6 bases). The CDR3 contains 16 residues. From germline, CDR1 is SGHDN and CDR2 FVKESK. Trimming pared 0 bases from V and 4 bases from J, leaving 13 bases between. CDR3: CASSQEQRVTYNEQFF. CDR3 sequence (DNA): TGTGCCAGCAGCCAAGAGCAGCGGGTTACTTACAATGAGCAGTTCTTC. The variable domain in full, with the rest retrieved from reference TRBV14 and TRBJ2-1, is EAGVTQFPSHSVIEKGQTVTLRCDPISGHDNLYWYRRVMGKEIKFLLHFVKESKQDESGMPNNRFLAERTGGTYSTLKVQPAELEDSGVYFCASSQEQRVTYNEQFFGPGTRLTVL.

The chain recombines TRBV5-1 with TRBJ1-2, with D uncertain. CDR3 length equals 14 residues. Per the germline V gene, CDR1 is SGHRS and CDR2 is YFSETQ. The ends were cut back, 0 bases at V and 8 bases at J, with 14 bases in the middle. CDR3 protein: CASSLGSRIGGYTF. Here the CDR3 DNA reads TGCGCCAGCAGCTTGGGCTCCAGGATCGGCGGCTACACCTTC.

About this clonotype: At one boundary the junction diverges from the germline segment, which might be a read error. This chain links TRBV7-6 with TRBJ1-6; possibly TRBD1 for D (5 bases). This CDR3 has 13 residues. The germline V gene encodes CDR1 SGHVS and CDR2 FNYEAQ. CDR3 region: CASSLDRISPLHF. In DNA, the CDR3 is TGTGCCAGCAGTTTAGACAGAATCTCACCCCTCCACTTT.

The rearrangement joins TRBV11-1 to TRBJ2-5, with D hard to call. Germline V gives CDR1 SGHAT, CDR2 FQDESV (reference sequence). Trimming pared 4 bases from V and 2 bases from J, leaving 14 bases between. The CDR3 totals 15 residues. CDR3 sequence reads: CASSSIGILQETQYF. The CDR3 region has the DNA TGTGCCAGCAGCTCCATCGGAATACTGCAAGAGACCCAGTACTTC.

V is TRBV7-2 and J is TRBJ2-2; TRBD1 is a possible D gene (5 bases). Germline V lookup: CDR1 SGHTA, CDR2 FQGNSA. CDR3 length: 14 residues. Trimming took off 5 bases at V and 1 base at J, with 8 bases between the two ends. The DNA of the CDR3 is TGTGCCAGCAGCCGGACACTGAACACCGGGGAGCTGTTTTTT. Protein product: CASSRTLNTGELFF.

The chain joins TRBV7-3 to TRBJ1-1, with D possibly TRBD1 on 6 matching bases. Germline V CDR1 and CDR2: SGHTA, FQGTGA. CDR3 length: 13 residues. V shed 0 bases and J shed 8 bases, with 10 bases lying between them. CDR3 sequence (DNA): TGTGCCAGCAGCTTAACAGGACAGACAGAAGCTTTCTTT. Its protein product is CASSLTGQTEAFF. Together with reference TRBV7-3 and TRBJ1-1, the CDR3 gives the full variable domain: GAGVSQTPSNKVTEKGKYVELRCDPISGHTALYWYRQSLGQGPEFLIYFQGTGAADDSGLPNDRFFAVRPEGSVSTLKIQRTERGDSAVYLCASSLTGQTEAFFGQGTRLTVV.

This rearrangement joins TRBV11-3 to TRBJ2-2; D is unresolved. V dropped 3 bases and J dropped 2 bases, with 10 bases sitting between them. Germline CDR1 and CDR2: SGHNT and YENEEA. The CDR3 runs to 15 residues. This chain's CDR3 is CASSFQAANTGELFF. The CDR3 DNA reads as TGTGCCAGCAGCTTTCAGGCAGCAAACACCGGGGAGCTGTTTTTT.

The chain couples TRBV7-2 to TRBJ1-6; 9 nucleotides line up with TRBD1. CDR3 length equals 16 residues. CDR1 is SGHTA, CDR2 FQGNSA, per germline. Unmatched junction bases numbered 3, after V lost 2 bases and J lost 4 bases. CDR3 sequence: CASSLQTGGYNSPLHF. The CDR3 DNA sequence: TGTGCCAGCAGCTTACAGACAGGGGGATATAATTCACCCCTCCACTTT.

This rearrangement joins TRBV20-1 to TRBJ2-1; D gene uncertain. Trimming removed 1 base at V and 6 bases at J, with 1 base between. This CDR3 spans 10 amino acids. In germline, CDR1 is DFQATT, CDR2 SNEGSKA (reference sequence). The CDR3 sequence: CSARVNEQFF. The CDR3 region has the DNA TGCAGTGCTAGAGTCAATGAGCAGTTCTTC.

A remark on this clonotype: An end of the junction does not agree with germline; a read error may underlie this. The chain has TRBV6-1 and TRBJ2-1; TRBD2 is a possible D gene (5 bases). The CDR3 has 14 amino acids. CDR1 and CDR2 (germline): MNHNS, SASEGT. The CDR3 loop reads CASTRESAYNEQFF. In DNA form, the CDR3 reads TGTGCGAGCACGAGGGAGTCTGCCTACAATGAGCAGTTCTTC.